This is a list of T cell receptor beta chains from one sample in a study of CD8 T cells in Susac syndrome. MiXCR, applied by TCRdb to the immunoSEQ multiplex PCR reads, yields one record per CDR3 protein. Altogether roughly 130,000 distinct CDR3 sequences are present, about 95% being singletons, with the ten largest covering over 0.09%. Material for sequencing was CD4+ T cells from PBMCs. The receptors were sampled from a human donor with multiple sclerosis. CDR3s include the opening cysteine and the closing phenylalanine or tryptophan. A D gene is named only where the DNA matches it firmly. Expanded clones are given a class, and other clones once, few, many or no size at all.

j_gene: TRBJ2-1; d_gene: -; abundance: -; v_gene: TRBV3-1; CDR3aa: CASSQDLVSNEQFF; CDR3nt: TGTGCCAGCAGCCAAGATCTTGTTTCAAATGAGCAGTTCTTC
j_gene: TRBJ2-7; d_gene: -; abundance: -; v_gene: TRBV7-6; CDR3aa: CASSSLRGVYEQYF; CDR3nt: TGTGCCAGCAGCTCGCTCAGGGGGGTATACGAGCAGTACTTC
j_gene: TRBJ2-3; d_gene: TRBD1; abundance: -; v_gene: TRBV28; CDR3aa: CATHRGRGRTRDTQYF; CDR3nt: TGTGCCACGCACAGGGGGCGCGGAAGGACAAGAGATACGCAGTATTTT
j_gene: TRBJ2-3; d_gene: TRBD2; abundance: -; v_gene: TRBV28; CDR3aa: CASSLRGGGAITDTQYF; CDR3nt: TGTGCCAGCAGTTTACGTGGCGGGGGGGCCATTACAGATACGCAGTATTTT
j_gene: TRBJ1-5; d_gene: -; abundance: -; v_gene: TRBV20-1; CDR3aa: CSARDQLKGNNQPQHF; CDR3nt: TGCAGTGCTAGAGATCAGTTAAAGGGTAACAATCAGCCCCAGCATTTT
j_gene: TRBJ2-1; d_gene: TRBD1; abundance: -; v_gene: TRBV15; CDR3aa: CATSREPRGFPQEQFF; CDR3nt: TGTGCCACCAGCAGAGAGCCCAGGGGGTTCCCCCAGGAGCAGTTCTTC
j_gene: TRBJ2-1; d_gene: TRBD2; abundance: once; v_gene: TRBV5-1; CDR3aa: CASSLGEGPYNEQFF; CDR3nt: TGCGCCAGCAGCTTGGGGGAGGGCCCCTACAATGAGCAGTTCTTC
j_gene: TRBJ1-2; d_gene: -; abundance: -; v_gene: TRBV30; CDR3aa: CAWSEGGNYGYTF; CDR3nt: TGTGCCTGGAGTGAAGGCGGAAACTATGGCTACACCTTC
j_gene: TRBJ2-5; d_gene: -; abundance: -; v_gene: TRBV4-1; CDR3aa: CASSQVGGIVETQYF; CDR3nt: TGCGCCAGCAGCCAAGTAGGGGGGATTGTCGAGACCCAGTACTTC
j_gene: TRBJ1-1; d_gene: TRBD1; abundance: -; v_gene: TRBV29-1; CDR3aa: CSAKGQTADPGTEAFF; CDR3nt: TGCAGCGCCAAGGGACAGACGGCTGACCCTGGGACTGAAGCTTTCTTT
j_gene: TRBJ2-7; d_gene: TRBD2; abundance: -; v_gene: TRBV24-1; CDR3aa: CATSDSGTGRSYEQYF; CDR3nt: TGTGCCACCAGTGATTCCGGGACCGGGAGGTCCTACGAGCAGTACTTC
j_gene: TRBJ2-3; d_gene: TRBD2; abundance: -; v_gene: TRBV4-1; CDR3aa: CASSQLNGLAGARSTDTQYF; CDR3nt: TGCGCCAGCAGCCAATTAAACGGACTAGCGGGAGCCCGAAGCACAGATACGCAGTATTTT
j_gene: TRBJ1-2; d_gene: TRBD1; abundance: -; v_gene: TRBV28; CDR3aa: CASRADRVHGYTF; CDR3nt: TGTGCCAGCAGGGCTGACAGGGTTCATGGCTACACCTTC
j_gene: TRBJ1-5; d_gene: -; abundance: -; v_gene: TRBV24-1; CDR3aa: CATSESSNQPQHF; CDR3nt: TGTGCCACCAGTGAAAGTAGCAATCAGCCCCAGCATTTT
j_gene: TRBJ2-1; d_gene: TRBD2; abundance: -; v_gene: TRBV20-1; CDR3aa: CSQYIAGSYNEQFF; CDR3nt: TGCAGTCAATACATAGCGGGAAGTTACAATGAGCAGTTCTTC
j_gene: TRBJ1-6; d_gene: -; abundance: -; v_gene: TRBV7-8; CDR3aa: CASSVSAMSPLHF; CDR3nt: TGTGCCAGCAGCGTTAGCGCGATGTCACCCCTCCACTTT
j_gene: TRBJ2-1; d_gene: TRBD2; abundance: once; v_gene: TRBV24-1; CDR3aa: CATSDPIAGGKDEQFF; CDR3nt: TGTGCCACCAGTGACCCTATAGCGGGAGGGAAGGATGAGCAGTTCTTC
j_gene: TRBJ1-5; d_gene: TRBD1; abundance: -; v_gene: TRBV18; CDR3aa: CASSPLGQGGNQPQHF; CDR3nt: TGTGCCAGCTCACCCCTCGGACAGGGAGGCAATCAGCCCCAGCATTTT
j_gene: TRBJ2-3; d_gene: -; abundance: -; v_gene: TRBV7-3; CDR3aa: CASSHVGLKDTQYF; CDR3nt: TGTGCCAGCAGCCACGTCGGACTCAAGGATACGCAGTATTTT
j_gene: TRBJ1-2; d_gene: TRBD1; abundance: -; v_gene: TRBV5-4; CDR3aa: CASSSQGADYGYTF; CDR3nt: TGTGCCAGCAGCTCCCAGGGGGCTGACTATGGCTACACCTTC
j_gene: TRBJ2-1; d_gene: -; abundance: -; v_gene: TRBV20-1; CDR3aa: CSALFKPNNEQFF; CDR3nt: TGCAGTGCCCTCTTCAAACCGAACAATGAGCAGTTCTTC
j_gene: TRBJ1-5; d_gene: -; abundance: few; v_gene: TRBV6-1; CDR3aa: CASGRPQHF; CDR3nt: TGTGCCAGCGGGCGGCCCCAGCATTTT
j_gene: TRBJ1-5; d_gene: TRBD1; abundance: -; v_gene: TRBV10-3; CDR3aa: CAISPGGGNQPQHF; CDR3nt: TGTGCCATCAGTCCAGGGGGAGGGAACCAGCCCCAGCATTTT
j_gene: TRBJ2-2; d_gene: -; abundance: -; v_gene: TRBV24-1; CDR3aa: CATSDPGGARYGELFF; CDR3nt: TGTGCCACCAGTGACCCAGGGGGGGCAAGGTACGGGGAGCTGTTTTTT
j_gene: TRBJ2-2; d_gene: -; abundance: few; v_gene: TRBV25-1; CDR3aa: CASSVGTQTGELFF; CDR3nt: TGTGCCAGCAGTGTCGGGACACAAACCGGGGAGCTGTTTTTT
j_gene: TRBJ2-7; d_gene: -; abundance: -; v_gene: TRBV30; CDR3aa: CAWRRAGLFYEQYF; CDR3nt: TGTGCCTGGCGGAGGGCAGGGTTGTTTTACGAGCAGTACTTC
j_gene: TRBJ1-2; d_gene: -; abundance: -; v_gene: TRBV6-1; CDR3aa: CASRIDRTNYGYTF; CDR3nt: TGTGCCAGCAGGATTGACAGGACCAACTATGGCTACACCTTC
j_gene: TRBJ1-2; d_gene: TRBD1; abundance: -; v_gene: TRBV5-1; CDR3aa: CASSPRTGGDAGYTF; CDR3nt: TGCGCCAGCAGCCCGAGGACAGGGGGCGATGCTGGCTACACCTTC
j_gene: TRBJ2-6; d_gene: -; abundance: -; v_gene: TRBV12-3/TRBV12-4; CDR3aa: CASSLAAGWQRISGANVLTF; CDR3nt: TGTGCCAGCAGTTTAGCGGCCGGTTGGCAGAGAATCTCTGGGGCCAACGTCCTGACTTTC
j_gene: TRBJ1-5; d_gene: -; abundance: -; v_gene: TRBV12-3/TRBV12-4; CDR3aa: CASSPDANQPQHF; CDR3nt: TGTGCCAGCAGTCCTGATGCGAATCAGCCCCAGCATTTT
j_gene: TRBJ1-1; d_gene: -; abundance: -; v_gene: TRBV3-1; CDR3aa: CASSPSGDTNTEAFF; CDR3nt: TGTGCCAGCAGCCCTTCAGGGGATACGAACACTGAAGCTTTCTTT
j_gene: TRBJ2-3; d_gene: TRBD2; abundance: -; v_gene: TRBV19; CDR3aa: CASRLAGIEDTQYF; CDR3nt: TGTGCCAGCAGACTAGCGGGAATAGAAGATACGCAGTATTTT
j_gene: TRBJ2-3; d_gene: TRBD2; abundance: once; v_gene: TRBV20-1; CDR3aa: CSASRSGRASDTQYF; CDR3nt: TGCAGTGCTAGTCGTAGCGGGAGGGCTTCAGATACGCAGTATTTT
j_gene: TRBJ1-5; d_gene: -; abundance: -; v_gene: TRBV2; CDR3aa: CASNPNGLHGNQPQHF; CDR3nt: TGTGCCAGCAATCCAAACGGGCTCCATGGCAATCAGCCCCAGCATTTT
j_gene: TRBJ2-3; d_gene: TRBD2; abundance: -; v_gene: TRBV12-5; CDR3aa: CASGLSGSGTDTQYF; CDR3nt: TGTGCTAGTGGTTTGAGCGGGAGTGGCACAGATACGCAGTATTTT
j_gene: TRBJ2-1; d_gene: TRBD2; abundance: -; v_gene: TRBV30; CDR3aa: CAWSVLAGGRRNEQFF; CDR3nt: TGTGCCTGGAGTGTTTTAGCGGGGGGGAGGCGGAATGAGCAGTTCTTC
j_gene: TRBJ2-7; d_gene: -; abundance: -; v_gene: TRBV30; CDR3aa: CAWSEDYEQYF; CDR3nt: TGTGCCTGGAGTGAGGACTACGAGCAGTACTTC
j_gene: TRBJ1-4; d_gene: -; abundance: -; v_gene: TRBV12-3/TRBV12-4; CDR3aa: CASSFWGQDEKLFF; CDR3nt: TGTGCCAGCAGTTTTTGGGGTCAGGATGAAAAACTGTTTTTT
j_gene: TRBJ1-5; d_gene: -; abundance: -; v_gene: TRBV20-1; CDR3aa: CSARGGFNQPQHF; CDR3nt: TGCAGTGCTCGGGGGGGCTTCAATCAGCCCCAGCATTTT
j_gene: TRBJ2-7; d_gene: -; abundance: -; v_gene: TRBV20-1; CDR3aa: CSARGLAYYEQYF; CDR3nt: TGCAGTGCCAGAGGGCTAGCCTACTACGAGCAGTACTTC